This TCR beta chain was retrieved from a study of blood T cell repertoires in COVID-19. Looking at the study overall: Samples taken during acute and convalescent COVID-19 were collected in the United States, Italy and Spain. Sample material is recorded as cDNA or gDNA derived from T cells, B-cell-depleted T cells, or PBMCs.

Seattle enrolled patients during active infection and tracked them longitudinally. Data came from immunoSEQ multiplex PCR; TCRdb stores just in-frame clones and leaves some out. Found here are over 150,000 clones, roughly 88% of them singletons; the top ten hold about 18%. CDR1 is MNHEY and CDR2 is SVGAGI in the germline V gene. Trimming pared 6 bases from V and 5 bases from J, leaving 13 bases between. The CDR3 length is 13 residues. This sequence joins TRBV6-5 and TRBJ1-1; D is unclear. The sequenced sample consisted of peripheral blood. The source of this sequence is a man between 50 and 59 years old with COVID-19, enrolled during active disease. The CDR3 region is CASSKVGRTEAFF. The CDR3 nucleotides are TGTGCCAGCAGCAAAGTCGGTCGGACTGAAGCTTTCTTT.